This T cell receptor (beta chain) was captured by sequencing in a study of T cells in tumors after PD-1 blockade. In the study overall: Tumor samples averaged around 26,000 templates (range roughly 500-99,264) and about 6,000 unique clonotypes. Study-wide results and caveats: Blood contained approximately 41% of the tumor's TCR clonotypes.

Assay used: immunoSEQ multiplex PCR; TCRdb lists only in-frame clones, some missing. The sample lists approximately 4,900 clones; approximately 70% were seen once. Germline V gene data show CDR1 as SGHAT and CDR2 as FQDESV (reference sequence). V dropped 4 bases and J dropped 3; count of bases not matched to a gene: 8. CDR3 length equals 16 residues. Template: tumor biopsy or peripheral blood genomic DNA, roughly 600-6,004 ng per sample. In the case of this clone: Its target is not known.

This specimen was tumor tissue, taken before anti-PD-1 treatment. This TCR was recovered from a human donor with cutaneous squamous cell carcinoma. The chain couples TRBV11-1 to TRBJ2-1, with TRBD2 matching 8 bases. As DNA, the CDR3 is TGTGCCAGCAGCTCTCTCGGACTAGCAGACTACAATGAGCAGTTCTTC. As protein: CASSSLGLADYNEQFF.